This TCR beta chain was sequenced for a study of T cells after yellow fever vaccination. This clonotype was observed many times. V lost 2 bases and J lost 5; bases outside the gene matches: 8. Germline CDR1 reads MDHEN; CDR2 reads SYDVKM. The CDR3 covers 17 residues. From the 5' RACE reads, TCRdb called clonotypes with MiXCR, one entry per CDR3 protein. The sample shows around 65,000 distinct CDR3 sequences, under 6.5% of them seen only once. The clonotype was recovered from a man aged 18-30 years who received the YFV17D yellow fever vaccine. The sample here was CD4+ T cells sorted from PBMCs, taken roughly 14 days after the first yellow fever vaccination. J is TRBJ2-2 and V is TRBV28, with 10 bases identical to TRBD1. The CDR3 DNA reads TGTGCCAGCAGTTTACCTTTGGGACAGGGGAGGACCGGGGAGCTGTTTTTT. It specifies CASSLPLGQGRTGELFF.